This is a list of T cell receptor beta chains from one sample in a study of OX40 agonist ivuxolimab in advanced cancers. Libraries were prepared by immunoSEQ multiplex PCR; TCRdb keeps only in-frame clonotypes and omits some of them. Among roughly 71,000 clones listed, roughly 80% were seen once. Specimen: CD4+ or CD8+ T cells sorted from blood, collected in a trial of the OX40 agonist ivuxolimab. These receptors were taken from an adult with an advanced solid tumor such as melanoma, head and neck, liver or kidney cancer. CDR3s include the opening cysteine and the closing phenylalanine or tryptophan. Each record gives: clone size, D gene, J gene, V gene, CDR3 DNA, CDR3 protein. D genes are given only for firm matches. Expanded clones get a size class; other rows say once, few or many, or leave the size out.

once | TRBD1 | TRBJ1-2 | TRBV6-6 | TGTGCCAGCAGTTTACAGGGGGCCGGCTATGGCTACACCTTC | CASSLQGAGYGYTF
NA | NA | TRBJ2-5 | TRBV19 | TGTGCCAGTAGTAGGTCGGGGGCTGAGACCCAGTACTTC | CASSRSGAETQYF
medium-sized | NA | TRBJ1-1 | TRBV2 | TGTGCCAGCAGTGCGCCAGGGGCTGGGAAAACTGAAGCTTTCTTT | CASSAPGAGKTEAFF
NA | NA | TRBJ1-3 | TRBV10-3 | TGTGCCATCAGTGATGCCGGGTCCTCTGGAAACACCATATATTTT | CAISDAGSSGNTIYF
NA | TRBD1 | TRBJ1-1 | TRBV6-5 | TGTGCCAGCAGTAGAAACCGGGACAGCACTGAAGCTTTCTTT | CASSRNRDSTEAFF
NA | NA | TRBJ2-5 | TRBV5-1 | TGCGCCAGCAGCTTGGGACATCGGGGTCTTGTGACCCAGTACTTC | CASSLGHRGLVTQYF
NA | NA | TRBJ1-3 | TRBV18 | TGTGCCAGCTCACCAACCGATTCTGGAAACACCATATATTTT | CASSPTDSGNTIYF
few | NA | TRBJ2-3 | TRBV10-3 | TGTGCCATCGGCGGCACAGATACGCAGTATTTT | CAIGGTDTQYF
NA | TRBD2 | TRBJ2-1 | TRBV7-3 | TGTGCCAGCAGCTTACTCTTAGCGGGGGAGCAGTTCTTC | CASSLLLAGEQFF
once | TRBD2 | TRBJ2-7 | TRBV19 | TGTGCCAGTAGTACTAGCGGGAGGTCCGAGCAGTACTTC | CASSTSGRSEQYF
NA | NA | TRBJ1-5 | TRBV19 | TGTGCCAGTCAGTCCCAGGGCAATCAGCCCCAGCATTTT | CASQSQGNQPQHF
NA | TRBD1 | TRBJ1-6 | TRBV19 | TGTGCCAGTAGGACGGGACAGGATAATTCACCCCTCCACTTT | CASRTGQDNSPLHF
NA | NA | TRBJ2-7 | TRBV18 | TGTGCCAGCTCACCACTCTCAGGGTTGGCAGGTGAGCAGTACTTC | CASSPLSGLAGEQYF
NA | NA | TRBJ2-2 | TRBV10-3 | TGTGCCATCAGGGGCCGCGAGGGGACCGGGGAGCTGTTTTTT | CAIRGREGTGELFF
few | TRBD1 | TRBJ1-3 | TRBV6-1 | TGTGCCAGCAGAGAAGCCACCGGGACAGGGATACCTGGAAACACCATATATTTT | CASREATGTGIPGNTIYF
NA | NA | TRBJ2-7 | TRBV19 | TGTGCCAGTAGTATACTGTCAGCCTACGAGCAGTACTTC | CASSILSAYEQYF
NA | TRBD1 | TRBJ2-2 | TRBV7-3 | TGTGCCAGCAGCTCCCGGACAGGGGAGGGGGCCGGGGAGCTGTTTTTT | CASSSRTGEGAGELFF
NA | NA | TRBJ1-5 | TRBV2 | TGTGCCAGCAGTGAAGACGGGGGGTTTCAGCCCCAGCATTTT | CASSEDGGFQPQHF
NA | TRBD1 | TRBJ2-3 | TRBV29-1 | TGCAGCGTTGGACAGGGGGCTTTATCAGATACGCAGTATTTT | CSVGQGALSDTQYF
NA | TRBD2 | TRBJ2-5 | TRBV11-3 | TGTGCCAGCAGCCTTAGGACTAGCTTGGATCATCAAGAGACCCAGTACTTC | CASSLRTSLDHQETQYF
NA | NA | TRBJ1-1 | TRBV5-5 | TGTGCCAGCAGCGAATACAGGGTACCGAACACTGAAGCTTTCTTT | CASSEYRVPNTEAFF
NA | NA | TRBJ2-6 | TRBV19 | TGTGCCAGTAGTCTGATACGGGGCTCTGGGGCCAACGTCCTGACTTTC | CASSLIRGSGANVLTF
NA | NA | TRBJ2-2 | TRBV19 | TGTGCCAGTAGTATCTCTAACGGGGAGCTGTTTTTT | CASSISNGELFF
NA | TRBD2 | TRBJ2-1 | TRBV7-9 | TGTGCCAGCAGCTTAACTAGCGGGGTAAACAATGAGCAGTTCTTC | CASSLTSGVNNEQFF
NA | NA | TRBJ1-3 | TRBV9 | TGTGCCAGCAGCCCCACGCGGGGGAACTCTGGAAACACCATATATTTT | CASSPTRGNSGNTIYF
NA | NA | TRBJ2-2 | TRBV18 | TGTGCCAGCTCCCCGAACACCGGGGAGCTGTTTTTT | CASSPNTGELFF
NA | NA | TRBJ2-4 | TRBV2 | TGTGCCAGCATGCGAGGTATTATAGCCAAAAACATTCAGTACTTC | CASMRGIIAKNIQYF
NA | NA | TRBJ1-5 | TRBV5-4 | TGTGCCAGCAGCTTGGGGGGATTAGGCAATCAGCCCCAGCATTTT | CASSLGGLGNQPQHF
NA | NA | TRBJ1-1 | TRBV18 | TGTGCCAGCTCACCACCGTCGACAGCAAACACTGAAGCTTTCTTT | CASSPPSTANTEAFF
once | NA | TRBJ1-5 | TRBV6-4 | TGTGCCAGCAGTGAACAGGCGAATCAGCCCCAGCATTTT | CASSEQANQPQHF
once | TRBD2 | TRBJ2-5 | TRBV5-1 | TGCGCCAGCACAGTGGTGGGGGGGGTCCAAGAGACCCAGTACTTC | CASTVVGGVQETQYF
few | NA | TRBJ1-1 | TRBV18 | TGTGCCAGCTCACCTCAAAAGGGTTTTCACACTGAAGCTTTCTTT | CASSPQKGFHTEAFF
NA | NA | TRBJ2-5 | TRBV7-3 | TGTGCCAGCAGCTTAACGTTCGGAGAGACCCAGTACTTC | CASSLTFGETQYF
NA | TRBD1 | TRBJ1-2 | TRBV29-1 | TGCAGCGTTGAAGTCCCCCGGACAGGGGTCGGCTACACCTTC | CSVEVPRTGVGYTF
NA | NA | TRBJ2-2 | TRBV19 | TGTGCCAGTAGTAAGGAAGTTGGGTTCGGGGAGCTGTTTTTT | CASSKEVGFGELFF
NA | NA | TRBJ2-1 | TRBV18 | TGTGCCAGCTCACCTTCGAGAACCAATGAGCAGTTCTTC | CASSPSRTNEQFF
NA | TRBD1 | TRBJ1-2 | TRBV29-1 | TGCAGCGGACGGACAGGGCCGGGGGGTGGCTACACCTTC | CSGRTGPGGGYTF